This TCR beta chain was captured in a study of blood T cells in healthy people across ages. Broader study findings: Naive and antigen-experienced cells were not separated, limiting conclusive comparison.

The CDR3 spans 14 residues. The germline V gene has CDR1 LGHDT and CDR2 YNNKEL (reference sequence). V lost 3 bases, J lost 6 bases, and 7 bases stayed unmatched. Those donating, healthy Caucasian individuals from Russia, were aged about 6 to 100. A minimum of 7 million PBMCs was isolated per sample. The authors ran a second PCR of about 7 to 12 cycles using a sample-barcoded 5' primer and a J-beta primer mix. MiXCR, applied by TCRdb to the 5' RACE reads, yields one record per CDR3 protein. The sample shows hundreds of thousands of distinct CDR3 sequences, 40% to 50% of them seen only once. By share, this clonotype counts as large. What it binds is not known.

The sequencing input was blood. The genes are TRBV3-1 and TRBJ2-7, with TRBD2 matching over 8 bases. The clonotype originates from a man in his 60s in good health. The CDR3 DNA reads TGTGCCAGCAGCCAGGCCCCGGGGGGGACCGAGCAGTACTTC. Protein sequence: CASSQAPGGTEQYF.